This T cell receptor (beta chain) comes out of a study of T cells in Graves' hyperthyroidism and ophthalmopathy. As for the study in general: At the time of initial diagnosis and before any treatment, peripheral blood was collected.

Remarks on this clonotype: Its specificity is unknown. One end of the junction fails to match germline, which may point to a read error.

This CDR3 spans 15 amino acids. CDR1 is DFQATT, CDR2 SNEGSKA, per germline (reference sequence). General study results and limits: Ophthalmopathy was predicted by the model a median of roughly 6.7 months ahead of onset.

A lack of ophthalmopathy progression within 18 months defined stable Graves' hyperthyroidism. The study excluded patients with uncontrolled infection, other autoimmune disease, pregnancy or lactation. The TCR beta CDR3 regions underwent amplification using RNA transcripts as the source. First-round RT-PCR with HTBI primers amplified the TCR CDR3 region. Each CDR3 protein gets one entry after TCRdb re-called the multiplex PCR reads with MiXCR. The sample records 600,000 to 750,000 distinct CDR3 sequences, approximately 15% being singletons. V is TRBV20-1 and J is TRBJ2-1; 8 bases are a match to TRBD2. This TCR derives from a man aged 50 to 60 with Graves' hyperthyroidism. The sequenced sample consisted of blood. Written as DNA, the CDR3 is TGCAGTGCTAGTGAGGCGGGAGGATCCTACAATGAGCACTTCTTC. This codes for CSASEAGGSYNEHFF.